A single sample is the source of the 24 T cell receptor beta chains below, sequenced in a study of cytomegalovirus exposure and HLA in healthy donors. With 60 Vbeta and 13 Jbeta primers, the PCR was carried out. TCRdb keeps only in-frame clones here, not all; method: immunoSEQ multiplex PCR. The table shows about 140,000 clones, with 70% to 85% occurring only once. The sequenced material came from PBMCs. The receptor source for this set is a man in his forties in good health and CMV-seronegative.

The chain couples TRBV28 to TRBJ1-2; tentative D call: TRBD1 (5 bases). The length of the CDR3 is 12 residues. Germline V gene lookup returns CDR1 MDHEN and CDR2 SYDVKM. The germline V and J ends were trimmed by 5 bases and 4 bases, with 8 bases remaining between them. The CDR3 DNA reads TGTGCCAGCAGTCAGGGCGGCTATGGCTACACCTTC. Amino acids: CASSQGGYGYTF.

The chain has TRBV7-2 and TRBJ2-7; D perhaps matches TRBD2 (6 bases). The germline V gene encodes CDR1 SGHTA and CDR2 FQGNSA. V lost 2 bases and J lost 3, with 23 bases in between. The CDR3 length is 18 residues. The CDR3 protein is CASSLPTASSEGFYEQYF. Here the CDR3 DNA reads TGTGCCAGCAGCTTACCCACGGCCAGCTCGGAGGGTTTCTACGAGCAGTACTTC.

The CDR3 protein is CASSVSGGLQETQYF. The CDR3 nucleotides read TGTGCCAGCAGCGTAAGCGGGGGCCTTCAAGAGACCCAGTACTTC. The chain links TRBV9 to TRBJ2-5, with 8 bases matching TRBD2. The CDR3 has 15 residues. Unmatched junction bases numbered 4, after V lost 1 base and J lost 2 bases. The germline CDR1 and CDR2 sequences are SGDLS and YYNGEE. The full variable domain, completed using reference TRBV9 and TRBJ2-5, is DSGVTQTPKHLITATGQRVTLRCSPRSGDLSVYWYQQSLDQGLQFLIQYYNGEERAKGNILERFSAQQFPDLHSELNLSSLELGDSALYFCASSVSGGLQETQYFGPGTRLLVL.

This clone has a single count. Within the sample, other DNA sequences also encode this same CDR3. The chain combines TRBV9 with TRBJ2-3; 13 bases agree with TRBD2. V lost 0 bases to trimming and J lost 4 bases; unmatched junction nucleotides: 2. The CDR3 has 16 residues. Germline V gives CDR1 SGDLS, CDR2 YYNGEE. CDR3 nucleotide sequence: TGTGCCAGCAGCGTAGAACTAGCGGGAGGGCCAGATACGCAGTATTTT. Translating gives CASSVELAGGPDTQYF.

V is TRBV6-5 and J is TRBJ2-2; D unclear. In germline, CDR1 is MNHEY, CDR2 SVGAGI. This CDR3 contains 13 residues. V gave up 6 bases and J gave up 1 base, with 6 bases separating them. The CDR3 DNA follows: TGTGCCAGCAGACCAGGGAACACCGGGGAGCTGTTTTTT. Its protein product is CASRPGNTGELFF.

The chain employs TRBV6-6 and TRBJ2-1; D not certain. This CDR3 comprises 11 residues. V was shortened by 6 bases and J by 8 bases, with 8 bases between the two germline ends. Germline CDR1 MNHNY, CDR2 SVGAGI (reference sequence). The CDR3: CASRALDEQFF. CDR3 DNA sequence: TGTGCCAGCAGAGCGTTGGATGAGCAGTTCTTC.

This chain connects TRBV12-5 to TRBJ2-7; D is possibly TRBD1 (6 bases). The germline V gene encodes CDR1 LGHNT and CDR2 FRNRAP. The V gene lost 1 base and the J gene lost 1 base, with 8 bases spanning the gap. This CDR3 spans 14 amino acids. The CDR3 nucleotides read TGTGCTAGTGGTTTGGACACAGGGTCCTACGAGCAGTACTTC. Translation gives CASGLDTGSYEQYF.

This clone has just a few counts. This chain connects TRBV5-4 to TRBJ2-3, with D possibly TRBD2 on 6 matching bases. From germline, CDR1 is SGHNT and CDR2 YYREEE (reference sequence). This CDR3 comprises 19 residues. V shed 0 bases and J shed 0 bases, with 20 bases lying between them. The CDR3 DNA reads TGTGCCAGCAGCTTGGAGGCGACTAGTTACTTTTCTAGCACAGATACGCAGTATTTT. This translates into CASSLEATSYFSSTDTQYF.

CDR3 DNA: TGTGCCAGCAGCCCGGGGGGGGATCCCCGCAATGAGCAGTTCTTC. It translates to CASSPGGDPRNEQFF. The V call is TRBV7-9, the J call TRBJ2-1; 8 bases fit TRBD2. Germline-derived CDR1 and CDR2 are SEHNR and FQNEAQ (reference sequence). The CDR3 covers 15 residues. Trimming cost V 5 bases and J 6 bases; bases outside gene matches: 9.

The chain carries TRBV10-1 and TRBJ2-7; 9 bases agree with TRBD1. The CDR3 runs to 15 residues. V trimming: 3 bases; J trimming: 2 bases; junction bases outside the gene matches: 5. Germline V gene lookup returns CDR1 WNHNN and CDR2 SYGVQD (reference sequence). Here the CDR3 DNA reads TGCGCCAGCAGTGACGACGGGGACAGGGCCTACGAGCAGTACTTC. Residues: CASSDDGDRAYEQYF.

The CDR3 region has the DNA TGTGCCAGCAGGCTGCTGACAGGGGGCGACTACTATGGCTACACCTTC. Protein sequence: CASRLLTGGDYYGYTF. This rearrangement joins TRBV27 to TRBJ1-2, with 10 bases aligning to TRBD1. This CDR3 is 16 amino acids long. V dropped 6 bases and J dropped 3; count of bases not matched to a gene: 10. Germline CDR1 reads MNHEY; CDR2 reads SMNVEV (reference sequence).

The chain employs TRBV27 and TRBJ2-7; 7 bases fit TRBD2. J gave up 4 bases and V 3 bases, and 3 bases lay outside the gene matches. The CDR3 is 13 amino acids. Germline V gives CDR1 MNHEY, CDR2 SMNVEV (reference sequence). Here the CDR3 reads CASSLTSRYEQYF. The CDR3 nucleotides are TGTGCCAGCAGTTTGACTAGCAGGTACGAGCAGTACTTC.

The gene calls are TRBV11-2 and TRBJ2-5; unclear D gene. V lost 4 bases to trimming and J lost 5 bases, with 5 bases between them. Germline-derived CDR1 and CDR2 are SGHAT and FQNNGV. This CDR3 has 11 amino acids. CDR3 amino acids: CASSSIETQYF. The CDR3 DNA follows: TGTGCCAGCAGCTCTATTGAGACCCAGTACTTC.

This clone was counted between two and nine times. The rearrangement uses TRBV7-7 and TRBJ2-5; no definite D call. This CDR3 comprises 13 residues. Germline-derived CDR1 and CDR2 are SSHAT and FNYEAQ (reference sequence). The V end lost 2 bases, the J end lost 2 bases, and 6 bases lay between the germline ends. CDR3 DNA: TGTGCCAGCAGCTTATACGGGCAAGAGACCCAGTACTTC. Protein product: CASSLYGQETQYF.

V gene TRBV10-2 combines with J gene TRBJ1-1; TRBD1 is a possible D gene (5 bases). Trimming stripped 4 bases from V and 5 bases from J, with 11 bases between. The germline V gene has CDR1 WSHSY and CDR2 SAAADI. CDR3 size: 13 residues. The CDR3, as DNA: TGCGCCAGCAGTGGGCAGGGAGGGACTGAAGCTTTCTTT. Translating it yields CASSGQGGTEAFF.

The CDR3 region is CASSQEDDPRGQPQHF. CDR3 DNA sequence: TGCGCCAGCAGCCAAGAGGATGACCCTCGGGGACAGCCCCAGCATTTT. This chain uses TRBV4-1 with TRBJ1-5, with unresolved D. V was clipped by 0 bases and J by 7 bases, with 16 bases between them. Germline V gene sequence: CDR1 MGHRA, CDR2 YSYEKL. The CDR3 spans 16 residues.

V is TRBV28 and J is TRBJ1-1; D is possibly TRBD1 (5 bases). Per germline, CDR1 MDHEN and CDR2 SYDVKM. CDR3 length: 16 residues. The germline V and J ends were trimmed by 3 bases and 5 bases, with 19 bases remaining between them. CDR3 nucleotides: TGTGCCAGCAGTTTCCCCAAGTCAGGGATCAGGACTGAAGCTTTCTTT. It yields the protein CASSFPKSGIRTEAFF. The complete variable domain, with remaining parts taken from reference TRBV28 and TRBJ1-1, reads DVKVTQSSRYLVKRTGEKVFLECVQDMDHENMFWYRQDPGLGLRLIYFSYDVKMKEKGDIPEGYSVSREKKERFSLILESASTNQTSMYLCASSFPKSGIRTEAFFGQGTRLTVV.

This chain uses TRBV4-1 with TRBJ1-3; D is undetermined. Germline V gives CDR1 MGHRA, CDR2 YSYEKL. Trimming took 0 bases from V and 2 from J, leaving 8 bases between them. The CDR3 consists of 15 residues. CDR3 in amino acids: CASSQDTGTGNTIYF. The CDR3 DNA is TGCGCCAGCAGCCAAGATACGGGGACTGGAAACACCATATATTTT.

As for this clone: The sample has other DNA sequences that encode this CDR3 too. The rearrangement joins TRBV4-2 to TRBJ2-7; 11 nucleotides line up with TRBD2. The CDR3 totals 16 residues. With 0 bases clipped from V and 2 bases from J, the junction kept 3 bases outside the gene matches. Germline V lookup: CDR1 LGHNA, CDR2 YNFKEQ. CDR3 loop: CASSQDTSGGAYEQYF. The CDR3 DNA sequence: TGTGCCAGCAGCCAAGATACTAGCGGGGGAGCCTACGAGCAGTACTTC.

The gene calls are TRBV18 and TRBJ2-1, with 7 bases fitting TRBD2. The V segment lost 6 bases and the J segment 0 bases; nucleotides outside the gene matches: 5. The CDR3 is 15 residues long. The germline V gene encodes CDR1 KGHSH and CDR2 LQKENI. The CDR3 is CASSLAVSSYNEQFF. Written as DNA, the CDR3 is TGTGCCAGCTCGCTAGCGGTAAGCTCCTACAATGAGCAGTTCTTC.

The V and J genes are TRBV6-6 and TRBJ2-2; D unclear. V was cut by 5 bases and J by 4 bases, with 5 bases left in between. Germline CDR1 reads MNHNY; CDR2 reads SVGAGI (reference sequence). This CDR3 is 12 amino acids long. CDR3 region: CASSESTGELFF. CDR3 nucleotide sequence: TGTGCCAGCAGTGAGAGCACCGGGGAGCTGTTTTTT.

The chain has TRBV5-4 and TRBJ1-5, with D tentatively TRBD1 (5 bases). Germline V gene lookup returns CDR1 SGHNT and CDR2 YYREEE (reference sequence). V was trimmed by 2 bases and J by 0 bases, leaving 9 bases between them. The CDR3 is made up of 15 amino acids. CDR3 protein: CASSFGGDSNQPQHF. CDR3 nucleotides: TGTGCCAGCAGCTTCGGGGGGGATAGCAATCAGCCCCAGCATTTT.

The V call is TRBV6-5, the J call TRBJ2-1, with D possibly being TRBD2 (6 bases). The CDR3 contains 14 residues. The germline V gene has CDR1 MNHEY and CDR2 SVGAGI. V lost 0 bases to trimming and J lost 6 bases, with 9 bases between them. The CDR3 loop reads CASSYSAGPNEQFF. CDR3 nucleotide sequence: TGTGCCAGCAGTTACTCTGCGGGGCCCAATGAGCAGTTCTTC.

The chain carries TRBV6-1 and TRBJ2-7; a possible D gene is TRBD1 (5 bases). V shed 3 bases and J shed 0 bases, with 18 bases lying between them. CDR1 is MNHNS and CDR2 is SASEGT in the germline V gene. This CDR3 has 17 residues. As DNA, the CDR3 is TGTGCCAGCAGTGACACCCGACCCATTGGGGCCTCCTACGAGCAGTACTTC. The encoded protein is CASSDTRPIGASYEQYF.